This TCR beta chain was retrieved from a study of cytotoxic CD8 clonotypes in ibrutinib-treated CLL. This CDR3 is 14 amino acids long. The V and J ends lost 4 bases and 0 bases respectively, with 9 bases between them. Germline V gene sequence: CDR1 SGDLS, CDR2 YYNGEE. The assay was immunoSEQ multiplex PCR, and TCRdb's table has in-frame clones only and misses some. The table lists over 100,000 clones, 70% to 90% of them singletons. This specimen consisted of PBMCs, obtained after 24 months of ibrutinib treatment. The TCR was taken from a human donor with chronic lymphocytic leukemia. This sequence joins TRBV9 and TRBJ2-3; D call uncertain. DNA for the CDR3: TGTGCCAGCAGCCCCCGAACTAGCACAGATACGCAGTATTTT. The encoded protein is CASSPRTSTDTQYF.